This T cell receptor (beta chain) was sequenced during a study of shared clonotypes between healthy human individuals. In its sample, this clone was seen once. Researchers ran the assay at a deep level. Several immunoSEQ 96-well plates shared each subset's DNA, each plate a replicate. The method was immunoSEQ multiplex PCR; TCRdb's version includes in-frame clones alone and lacks a portion of them. The sample holds some 500,000 clones; almost 97% are singletons and the top ten take about 0.064%. V was trimmed by 3 bases and J by 3 bases, leaving 10 bases between them. The CDR3 runs 13 residues. Germline V gives CDR1 SGHRS, CDR2 YFSETQ. A CD45RA-negative memory subset and a CD45RA+ naive subset were separated from the CD4+ cells.

The clonotype originates from a woman in her thirties in good health. The rearrangement joins TRBV5-1 to TRBJ2-7; D is ambiguous. The sample was naive CD4+ T cells sorted from blood. Subset reported: CD45RA+ positively selected. CDR3 nucleotides: TGCGCCAGCAGCTCTGGACGCGACTACGAGCAGTACTTC. Its protein is CASSSGRDYEQYF.